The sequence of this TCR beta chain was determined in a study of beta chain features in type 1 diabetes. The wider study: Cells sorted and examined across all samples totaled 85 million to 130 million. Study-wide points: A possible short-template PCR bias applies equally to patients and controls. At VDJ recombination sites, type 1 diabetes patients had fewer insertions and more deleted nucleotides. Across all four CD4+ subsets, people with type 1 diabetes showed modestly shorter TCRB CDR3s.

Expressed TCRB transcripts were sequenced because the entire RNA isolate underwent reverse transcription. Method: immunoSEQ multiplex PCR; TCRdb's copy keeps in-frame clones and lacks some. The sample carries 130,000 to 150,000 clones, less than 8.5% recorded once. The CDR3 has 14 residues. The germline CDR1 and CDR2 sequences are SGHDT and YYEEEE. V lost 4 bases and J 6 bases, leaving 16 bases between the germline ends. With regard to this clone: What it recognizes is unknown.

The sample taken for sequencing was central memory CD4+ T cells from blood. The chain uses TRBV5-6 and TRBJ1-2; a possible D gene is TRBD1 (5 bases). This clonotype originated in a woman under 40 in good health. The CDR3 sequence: CASSPIRGEDGYTF. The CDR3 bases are TGTGCCAGCAGCCCGATCCGGGGGGAGGATGGCTACACCTTC. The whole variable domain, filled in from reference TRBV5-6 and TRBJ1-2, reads DAGVTQSPTHLIKTRGQQVTLRCSPKSGHDTVSWYQQALGQGPQFIFQYYEEEERQRGNFPDRFSGHQFPNYSSELNVNALLLGDSALYLCASSPIRGEDGYTFGSGTRLTVV.